This T cell receptor beta chain is drawn from a study of CD8 T cells in ankylosing spondylitis. In the case of this clonotype: The antigen is undetermined.

Quantitative 5'-RACE with molecular barcodes generated TCR beta libraries. TCRdb processed the 5' RACE reads anew with MiXCR; each CDR3 protein has one entry. The table lists over 30,000 distinct CDR3 sequences, 10% to 15% of them singletons. With 5 bases removed from V and 7 bases from J, the gap between germline ends came to 11 bases. Germline V gene sequence: CDR1 MDHEN, CDR2 SYDVKM. The CDR3 contains 12 residues. Study-wide results and limits: A TCR beta motif of several highly homologous variants appeared characteristic of ankylosing spondylitis blood. Relatively rare in peripheral blood, disease-linked clones were also CD8+. Reportedly, disease-linked clones are significantly enriched in ankylosing spondylitis patients' matched synovial fluid.

V gene TRBV28 combines with J gene TRBJ1-2, with D hard to call. Sequencing used synovial fluid, either unsorted or a sorted T cell fraction (not recorded which). The sequence was collected from a male donor with ankylosing spondylitis. This chain's CDR3 is CASSPWTGGYTF. The CDR3 DNA sequence: TGTGCCAGCAGTCCCTGGACCGGTGGCTACACCTTC.